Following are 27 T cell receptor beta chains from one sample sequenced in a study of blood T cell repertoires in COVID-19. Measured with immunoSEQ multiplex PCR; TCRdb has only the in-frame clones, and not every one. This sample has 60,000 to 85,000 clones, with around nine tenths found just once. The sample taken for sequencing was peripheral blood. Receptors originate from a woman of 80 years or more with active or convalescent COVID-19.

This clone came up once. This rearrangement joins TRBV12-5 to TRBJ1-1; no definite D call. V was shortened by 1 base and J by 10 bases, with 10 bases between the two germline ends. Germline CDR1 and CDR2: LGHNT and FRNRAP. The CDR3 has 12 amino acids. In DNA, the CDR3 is TGTGCTAGTGGTTTGGAATGGGCCGGAGCTTTCTTT. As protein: CASGLEWAGAFF.

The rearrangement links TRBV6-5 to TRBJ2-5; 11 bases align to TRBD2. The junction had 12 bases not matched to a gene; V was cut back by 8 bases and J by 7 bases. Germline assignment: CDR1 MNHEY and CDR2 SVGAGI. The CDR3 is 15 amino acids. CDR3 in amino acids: CASGRLAGTSRTQYF. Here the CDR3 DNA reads TGTGCCAGCGGTCGACTAGCGGGGACCTCAAGGACCCAGTACTTC.

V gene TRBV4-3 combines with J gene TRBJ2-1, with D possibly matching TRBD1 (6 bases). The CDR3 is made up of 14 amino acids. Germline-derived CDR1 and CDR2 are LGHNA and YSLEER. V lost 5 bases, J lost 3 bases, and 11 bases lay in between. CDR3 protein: CASSNGQFYNEQFF. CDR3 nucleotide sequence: TGCGCCAGCAGCAACGGACAGTTCTACAATGAGCAGTTCTTC.

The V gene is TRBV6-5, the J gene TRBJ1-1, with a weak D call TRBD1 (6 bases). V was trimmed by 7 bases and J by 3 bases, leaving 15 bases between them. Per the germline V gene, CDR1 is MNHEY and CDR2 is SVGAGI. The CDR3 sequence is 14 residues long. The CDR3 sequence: CASTPPGAHTEAFF. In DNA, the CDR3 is TGTGCCAGCACCCCTCCAGGGGCTCACACTGAAGCTTTCTTT.

CDR3 nucleotide sequence: TGTGCCAGCAGCCCCCAGGGAGATACGCAGTATTTT. It yields the protein CASSPQGDTQYF. The chain combines TRBV7-3 with TRBJ2-3; D possibly corresponds to TRBD1 (5 bases). Germline V gives CDR1 SGHTA, CDR2 FQGTGA. V was clipped by 5 bases and J by 5 bases, with 8 bases between them. The CDR3 length is 12 residues. Complete variable domain (other parts from reference TRBV7-3 and TRBJ2-3): GAGVSQTPSNKVTEKGKYVELRCDPISGHTALYWYRQSLGQGPEFLIYFQGTGAADDSGLPNDRFFAVRPEGSVSTLKIQRTERGDSAVYLCASSPQGDTQYFGPGTRLTVL.

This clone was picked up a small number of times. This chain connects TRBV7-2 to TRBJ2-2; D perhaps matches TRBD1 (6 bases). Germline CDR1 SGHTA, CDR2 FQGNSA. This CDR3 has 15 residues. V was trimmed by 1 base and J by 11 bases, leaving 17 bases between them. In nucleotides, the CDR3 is TGTGCCAGCAGCTTAGACCCGAGTGGGGGCAGAGAGCTGTTTTTT. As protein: CASSLDPSGGRELFF.

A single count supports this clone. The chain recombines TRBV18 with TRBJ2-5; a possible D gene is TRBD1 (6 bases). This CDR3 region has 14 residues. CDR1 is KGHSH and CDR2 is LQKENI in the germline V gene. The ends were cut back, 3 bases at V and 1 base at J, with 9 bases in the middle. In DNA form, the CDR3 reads TGTGCCAGCTCACCGGGACATATCCAAGAGACCCAGTACTTC. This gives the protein CASSPGHIQETQYF.

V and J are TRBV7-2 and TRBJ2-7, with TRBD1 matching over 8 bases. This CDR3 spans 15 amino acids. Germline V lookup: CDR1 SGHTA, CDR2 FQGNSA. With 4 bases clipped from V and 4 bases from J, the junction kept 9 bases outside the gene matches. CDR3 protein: CASSSRTGSGYEQYF. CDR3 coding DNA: TGTGCCAGCAGCTCCCGGACAGGGAGTGGTTACGAGCAGTACTTC.

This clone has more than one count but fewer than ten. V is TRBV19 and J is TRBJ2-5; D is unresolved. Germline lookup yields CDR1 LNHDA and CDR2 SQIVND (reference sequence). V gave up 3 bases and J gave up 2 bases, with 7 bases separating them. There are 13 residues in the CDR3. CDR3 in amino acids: CASSIYTQETQYF. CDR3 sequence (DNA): TGTGCCAGTAGTATCTATACGCAAGAGACCCAGTACTTC.

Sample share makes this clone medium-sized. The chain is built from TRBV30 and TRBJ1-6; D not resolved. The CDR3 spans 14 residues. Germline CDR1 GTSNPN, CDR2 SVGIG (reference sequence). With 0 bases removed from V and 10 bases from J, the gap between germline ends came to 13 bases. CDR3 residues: CAWSVLGLESPLHF. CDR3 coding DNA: TGTGCCTGGAGTGTACTAGGGTTGGAGTCACCCCTCCACTTT.

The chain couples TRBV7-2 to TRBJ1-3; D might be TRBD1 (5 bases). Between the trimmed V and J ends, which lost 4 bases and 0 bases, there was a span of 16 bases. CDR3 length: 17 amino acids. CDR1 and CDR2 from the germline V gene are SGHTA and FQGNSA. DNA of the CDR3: TGTGCCAGCAGCTCGGGCGGATTGGGGGGCTCTGGAAACACCATATATTTT. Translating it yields CASSSGGLGGSGNTIYF.

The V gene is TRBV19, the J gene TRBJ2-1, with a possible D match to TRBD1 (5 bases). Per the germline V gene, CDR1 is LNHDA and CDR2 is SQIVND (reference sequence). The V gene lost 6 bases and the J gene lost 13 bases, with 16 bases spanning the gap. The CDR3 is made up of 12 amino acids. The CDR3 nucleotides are TGTGCCAGTAGCCTCTTAAAACAGGTCCAGTTCTTC. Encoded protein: CASSLLKQVQFF. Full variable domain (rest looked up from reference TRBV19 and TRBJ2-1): DGGITQSPKYLFRKEGQNVTLSCEQNLNHDAMYWYRQDPGQGLRLIYYSQIVNDFQKGDIAEGYSVSREKKESFPLTVTSAQKNPTAFYLCASSLLKQVQFFGPGTRLTVL.

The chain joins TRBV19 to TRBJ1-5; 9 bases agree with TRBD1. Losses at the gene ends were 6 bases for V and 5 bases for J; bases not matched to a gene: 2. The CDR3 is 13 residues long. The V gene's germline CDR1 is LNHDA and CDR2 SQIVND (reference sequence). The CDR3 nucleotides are TGTGCCAGTAGAAGACAGGGGGATCAGCCCCAGCATTTT. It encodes CASRRQGDQPQHF.

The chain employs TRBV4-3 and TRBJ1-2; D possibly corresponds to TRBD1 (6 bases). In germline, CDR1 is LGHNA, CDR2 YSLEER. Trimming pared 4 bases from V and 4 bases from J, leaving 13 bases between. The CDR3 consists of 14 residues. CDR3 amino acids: CASSPAGAGYGYTF. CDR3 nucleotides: TGCGCCAGCAGCCCGGCAGGGGCGGGCTATGGCTACACCTTC.

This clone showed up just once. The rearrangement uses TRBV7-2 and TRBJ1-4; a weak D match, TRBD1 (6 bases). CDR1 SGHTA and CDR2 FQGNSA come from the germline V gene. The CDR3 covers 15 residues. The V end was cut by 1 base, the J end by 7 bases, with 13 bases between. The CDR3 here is CASSLGGSRGEKLFF. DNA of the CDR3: TGTGCCAGCAGCTTAGGCGGGTCCAGGGGTGAAAAACTGTTTTTT.

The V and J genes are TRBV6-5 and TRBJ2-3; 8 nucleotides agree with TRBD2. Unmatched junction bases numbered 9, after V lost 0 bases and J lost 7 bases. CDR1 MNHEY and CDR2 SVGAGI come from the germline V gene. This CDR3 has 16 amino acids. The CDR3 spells CASSYSSAGVENTQYF. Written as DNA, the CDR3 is TGTGCCAGCAGTTACTCATCAGCGGGGGTGGAAAATACGCAGTATTTT.

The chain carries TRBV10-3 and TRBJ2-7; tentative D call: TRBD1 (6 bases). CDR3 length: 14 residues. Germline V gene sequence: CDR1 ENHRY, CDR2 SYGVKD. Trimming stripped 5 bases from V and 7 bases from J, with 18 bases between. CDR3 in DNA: TGTGCCATCAGTCCGGGACACCAATATTTGGAGCAGTACTTC. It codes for CAISPGHQYLEQYF.

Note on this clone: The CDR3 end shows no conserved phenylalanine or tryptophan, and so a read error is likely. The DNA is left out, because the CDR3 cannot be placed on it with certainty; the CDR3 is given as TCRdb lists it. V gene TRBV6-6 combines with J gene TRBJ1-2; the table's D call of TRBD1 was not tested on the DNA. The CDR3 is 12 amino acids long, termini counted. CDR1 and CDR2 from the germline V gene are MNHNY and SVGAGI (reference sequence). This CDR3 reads CASSTGQSHPNL.

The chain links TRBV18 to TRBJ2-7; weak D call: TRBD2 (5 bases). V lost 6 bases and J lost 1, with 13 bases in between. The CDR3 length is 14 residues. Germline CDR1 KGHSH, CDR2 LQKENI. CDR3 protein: CASSPTTGSYEQYF. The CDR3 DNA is TGTGCCAGCTCCCCTACAACGGGGTCCTACGAGCAGTACTTC.

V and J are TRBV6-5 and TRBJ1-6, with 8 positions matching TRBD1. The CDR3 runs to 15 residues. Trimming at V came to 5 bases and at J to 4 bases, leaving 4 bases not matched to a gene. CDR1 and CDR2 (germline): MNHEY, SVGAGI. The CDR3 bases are TGTGCCAGCAGTCGGAGACAGGGGTATAATTCACCCCTCCACTTT. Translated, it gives CASSRRQGYNSPLHF.

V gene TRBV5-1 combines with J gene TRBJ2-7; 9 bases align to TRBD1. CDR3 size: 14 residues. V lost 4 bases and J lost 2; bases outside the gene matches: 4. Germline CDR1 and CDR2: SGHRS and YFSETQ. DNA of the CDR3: TGCGCCAGCAGCACCGGGACAGGGACCTACGAGCAGTACTTC. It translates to CASSTGTGTYEQYF.

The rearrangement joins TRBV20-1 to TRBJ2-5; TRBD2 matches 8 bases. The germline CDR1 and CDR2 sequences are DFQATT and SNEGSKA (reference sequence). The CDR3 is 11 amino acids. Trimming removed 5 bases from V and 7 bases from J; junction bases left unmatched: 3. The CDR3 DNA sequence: TGCAGTGCTGGGGCGGGGGGGACCCAGTACTTC. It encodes CSAGAGGTQYF.

The CDR3 sequence is CASSLVQYNEQFF. DNA for the CDR3: TGTGCCAGCAGCTTGGTTCAGTACAATGAGCAGTTCTTC. V is TRBV5-6 and J is TRBJ2-1; no clear D gene. Per germline, CDR1 SGHDT and CDR2 YYEEEE. The CDR3 runs 13 residues. The V gene lost 0 bases and the J gene lost 4 bases, with 5 bases spanning the gap.

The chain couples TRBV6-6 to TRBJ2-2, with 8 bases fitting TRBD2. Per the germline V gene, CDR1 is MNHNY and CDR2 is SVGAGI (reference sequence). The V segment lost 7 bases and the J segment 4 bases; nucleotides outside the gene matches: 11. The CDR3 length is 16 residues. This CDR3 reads CASTRGGTRATGELFF. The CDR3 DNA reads TGTGCCAGCACCCGAGGGGGGACTAGGGCCACCGGGGAGCTGTTTTTT.

The CDR3 sequence is CASSQSTGGNGNTIYF. CDR3 nucleotide sequence: TGTGCCAGCAGCCAATCCACAGGGGGCAATGGAAACACCATATATTTT. The chain uses TRBV16 and TRBJ1-3; 9 nucleotides line up with TRBD1. Losses at the gene ends were 0 bases for V and 3 bases for J; bases not matched to a gene: 3. There are 16 residues in the CDR3. Per germline, CDR1 KGHSY and CDR2 FQNENV. The whole variable domain, filled in from reference TRBV16 and TRBJ1-3, reads GEEVAQTPKHLVRGEGQKAKLYCAPIKGHSYVFWYQQVLKNEFKFLISFQNENVFDETGMPKERFSAKCLPNSPCSLEIQATKLEDSAVYFCASSQSTGGNGNTIYFGEGSWLTVV.

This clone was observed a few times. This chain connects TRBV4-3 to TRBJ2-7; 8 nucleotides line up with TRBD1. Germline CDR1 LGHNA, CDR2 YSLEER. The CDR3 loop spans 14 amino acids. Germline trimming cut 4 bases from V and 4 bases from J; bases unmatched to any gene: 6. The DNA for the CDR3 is TGCGCCAGCAGCCTCGGACAGGGAAGATACGAGCAGTACTTC. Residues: CASSLGQGRYEQYF.

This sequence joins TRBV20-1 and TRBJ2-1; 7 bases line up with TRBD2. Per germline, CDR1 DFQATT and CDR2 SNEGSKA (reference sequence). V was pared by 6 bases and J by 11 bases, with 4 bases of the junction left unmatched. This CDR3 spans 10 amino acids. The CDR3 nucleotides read TGCAGTGCCACGGGGGGTAAGCAGTTCTTC. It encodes CSATGGKQFF.